The text below deals with one T cell receptor beta chain. A Seattle source enrolled patients during active infection and followed them longitudinally. Original processing notes: Scientists estimated how many nucleated cells there were by amplifying reference gene primers. Profiling relied on immunoSEQ multiplex PCR, and the TCRdb table lists in-frame clones only, not all of them. Clone size and V and J calls were adopted from that table, with D and trimming inferred from the DNA. The table records under 200,000 clones, about 87% of them present only once. The entry originates in a study of blood T cell repertoires in COVID-19. Study information: Collection of acute and convalescent COVID-19 samples took place in the United States, Italy and Spain. Sources were T cells, B-cell-depleted T cells, or PBMCs; the material itself was cDNA or gDNA.

The germline V gene encodes CDR1 SGHRS and CDR2 YFSETQ. Germline trimming cut 3 bases from V and 5 bases from J; bases unmatched to any gene: 9. The length of the CDR3 is 15 residues. The receptor's source is a woman aged 70-85 years with COVID-19, enrolled during active disease. Input material: peripheral blood. The chain has TRBV5-1 and TRBJ2-5, with 8 bases identical to TRBD2. DNA of the CDR3: TGCGCCAGCAGCTCGGGACTAGGGCTCGGGGAGACCCAGTACTTC. Translating gives CASSSGLGLGETQYF.